This T cell receptor (beta chain) appears in the sequencing data of a study of T cells in Graves' hyperthyroidism and ophthalmopathy. Findings and limits, study-wide: Onset of ophthalmopathy came a median approximately 6.5 months after the model predicted it. In the blood, most expanded thyroid clonotypes above 0.001 appeared as well.

TCR beta CDR3 regions were amplified from RNA transcripts. First-round RT-PCR targeting the TCR CDR3 was performed with the HTBI primer set. TCRdb used MiXCR to reprocess the multiplex PCR reads, holding one entry per CDR3 protein. The profile covers a few hundred thousand distinct CDR3 sequences, with roughly 14% appearing a single time and less than 20% taken by the ten largest. CDR3 size: 15 residues. Between the trimmed V and J ends, which lost 4 bases and 5 bases, there was a span of 17 bases. The germline V gene encodes CDR1 SGHTS and CDR2 YDEGEE. This clonotype has just a few counts. Its target is unknown.

Sequencing was performed on blood. This receptor was obtained from a woman aged 25 to 39 with Graves' ophthalmopathy. The gene calls are TRBV5-8 and TRBJ2-3; D is tentatively TRBD1 or TRBD2 (5 bases each). Written as DNA, the CDR3 is TGTGCCAGCAGCGGCCGGGACCGAAGGGGAGATACGCAGTATTTT. Translated, it gives CASSGRDRRGDTQYF.